This T cell receptor beta chain was identified in a study of T cells in Graves' hyperthyroidism and ophthalmopathy. Regarding this clonotype: The junction departs from germline at one end; a sequencing error may be responsible.

RNA transcripts served as the template for amplifying TCR beta CDR3 regions. HTBI primers were used for first-round RT-PCR of the TCR CDR3. MiXCR, applied by TCRdb to the multiplex PCR reads, yields one record per CDR3 protein. The sample has roughly 840,000 distinct CDR3 sequences, 38% seen once; the top ten hold 8.9%. The CDR3 is made up of 15 amino acids. The germline V gene has CDR1 SEHNR and CDR2 FQNEAQ (reference sequence). What was sequenced was blood. The rearrangement uses TRBV7-9 and TRBJ2-7; possibly TRBD2 for D (5 bases). This TCR was recovered from a man aged 18 to 30 with Graves' hyperthyroidism. Here the CDR3 DNA reads TGTACCAGCAGCTTAGAAGGAGGAACGTCCTACGAGCAGTACTTC. It is translated as CTSSLEGGTSYEQYF.